Below are 25 T cell receptor beta chains sequenced from a single sample in a study of T cell repertoires in cytomegalovirus infection. TCRdb processed the reads anew with MiXCR; each CDR3 protein has one entry. The data contain hundreds of thousands of distinct CDR3 sequences, about 9.1% of them singletons. The sequenced sample was PBMCs. The receptors were sampled from a human donor in good health (CMV status not recorded). Some clones in this sample may be carry-over from other donors' samples.

This clonotype has a handful of counts. The chain uses TRBV20-1 and TRBJ2-7; 14 nucleotides agree with TRBD2. The V and J ends lost 6 bases and 1 base, in that order; junction bases with no gene match: 5. Germline loops: CDR1 DFQATT, CDR2 SNEGSKA (reference sequence). The CDR3 runs 15 residues. CDR3 sequence reads: CSAPGLAGGSYEQYF. CDR3 nucleotide sequence: TGCAGTGCCCCCGGACTAGCGGGGGGATCCTACGAGCAGTACTTC.

This clonotype has at least ten counts. The V and J genes are TRBV7-2 and TRBJ2-3, with D unclear. Between the trimmed V and J ends, which lost 1 base and 6 bases, there was a span of 14 bases. CDR1 is SGHTA and CDR2 is FQGNSA in the germline V gene. This CDR3 has 15 residues. The CDR3: CASSLVALRPDTQYF. The CDR3 bases are TGTGCCAGCAGCTTAGTAGCCCTTAGGCCTGATACGCAGTATTTT.

The rearrangement joins TRBV20-1 to TRBJ2-2; TRBD2 is a possible D gene (6 bases). Germline values: CDR1 DFQATT, CDR2 SNEGSKA (reference sequence). Trimming removed 1 base at V and 6 bases at J, with 9 bases between. The CDR3 consists of 13 residues. The CDR3 protein is CSARGGEAGELFF. DNA for the CDR3: TGCAGTGCTAGAGGCGGGGAGGCCGGGGAGCTGTTTTTT.

This clonotype showed up just a few times. This chain joins TRBV28 and TRBJ2-5; TRBD2 matches at 13 bases. From germline, CDR1 is MDHEN and CDR2 SYDVKM. The junction had 13 bases not matched to a gene; V was cut back by 8 bases and J by 4 bases. The CDR3 sequence is 17 residues long. The CDR3 DNA is TGTGCCAGCGGGTCCCTTCAACTAGCGGGGGGGTCAGAGACCCAGTACTTC. Translating it yields CASGSLQLAGGSETQYF.

V is TRBV2 and J is TRBJ1-1; D might be TRBD1 (6 bases). Per germline, CDR1 SNHLY and CDR2 FYNNEI. The CDR3 covers 14 residues. Trimming removed 4 bases from V and 1 base from J, with 10 bases in between. Here the CDR3 DNA reads TGTGCCAGCAGTGCGGGGGCAGGGAACACTGAAGCTTTCTTT. This codes for CASSAGAGNTEAFF.

The table lists this clonotype with many counts. The chain employs TRBV29-1 and TRBJ1-1, with no clear D. CDR3 length equals 14 residues. Trimming pared 4 bases from V and 3 bases from J, leaving 15 bases between. CDR1 is SQVTM, CDR2 ANQGSEA, per germline. CDR3 residues: CSVGRKGMYTEAFF. DNA of the CDR3: TGCAGCGTTGGGCGCAAAGGGATGTACACTGAAGCTTTCTTT.

At least ten counts were recorded for this clonotype. The chain combines TRBV7-8 with TRBJ1-2, with 7 bases matching TRBD1. CDR1 and CDR2 from the germline V gene are SGHVS and FQNEAQ. Trimming took 5 bases from V and 5 from J; bases not matched to a gene: 5. The CDR3 runs 13 residues. The CDR3 DNA reads TGTGCCAGCAGCGCGGACAGGCCGTATGGCTACACCTTC. The encoded protein is CASSADRPYGYTF.

This clonotype was seen only a few times. The gene calls are TRBV18 and TRBJ2-5; D call uncertain. Germline CDR1 and CDR2: KGHSH and LQKENI. The length of the CDR3 is 14 residues. The germline V and J ends were trimmed by 5 bases and 5 bases, with 15 bases remaining between them. CDR3 region: CASSSRRAEETQYF. CDR3 DNA: TGTGCCAGCTCATCGAGACGGGCGGAGGAGACCCAGTACTTC.

Ten or more counts support this clonotype. The rearrangement uses TRBV6-2 or TRBV6-3 and TRBJ2-6; tentatively, D is TRBD2 (5 bases). This CDR3 spans 14 amino acids. Germline values: CDR1 MNHEY, CDR2 SVGEGT. Deletions cut 5 bases from V and 3 bases from J, with 8 bases between. The DNA for the CDR3 is TGTGCCAGCAGTCCGGGGTATGGGGCCAACGTCCTGACTTTC. This encodes CASSPGYGANVLTF.

This rearrangement joins TRBV29-1 to TRBJ1-1; no clear D. V dropped 6 bases and J dropped 1 base, with 9 bases sitting between them. The CDR3 is made up of 12 amino acids. Germline V lookup: CDR1 SQVTM, CDR2 ANQGSEA. CDR3 in amino acids: CSVSAGNTEAFF. CDR3 nucleotide sequence: TGCAGCGTGTCCGCGGGGAACACTGAAGCTTTCTTT. Together with reference TRBV29-1 and TRBJ1-1, the CDR3 gives the full variable domain: SAVISQKPSRDICQRGTSLTIQCQVDSQVTMMFWYRQQPGQSLTLIATANQGSEATYESGFVIDKFPISRPNLTFSTLTVSNMSPEDSSIYLCSVSAGNTEAFFGQGTRLTVV.

At least ten counts were recorded for this clonotype. The V gene is TRBV10-3, the J gene TRBJ1-1; a possible D gene is TRBD1 (6 bases). The V end lost 6 bases, the J end lost 2 bases, and 16 bases lay between the germline ends. This CDR3 has 15 amino acids. Germline CDR1 ENHRY, CDR2 SYGVKD. The CDR3 region has the DNA TGTGCCATCAGCCCCGGGGGCACGATTAACACTGAAGCTTTCTTT. Encoded protein: CAISPGGTINTEAFF.

The table lists this clonotype with many counts. The genes are TRBV20-1 and TRBJ2-3; D possibly corresponds to TRBD1 (6 bases). CDR1 is DFQATT, CDR2 SNEGSKA, per germline (reference sequence). The CDR3 loop spans 15 amino acids. Deletions cut 0 bases from V and 6 bases from J, with 16 bases between. The CDR3: CSARDPGTTSDTQYF. CDR3 nucleotide sequence: TGCAGTGCTAGAGACCCCGGGACAACGAGTGATACGCAGTATTTT.

At least ten counts were recorded for this clonotype. The rearrangement joins TRBV2 to TRBJ2-1, with 9 bases lining up with TRBD2. The V gene's germline CDR1 is SNHLY and CDR2 FYNNEI. The J segment lost 0 bases and the V segment lost 4 bases, leaving 7 bases of the junction unmatched. The CDR3 spans 17 residues. CDR3 region: CASSVLPSGVSYNEQFF. The CDR3 nucleotides read TGTGCCAGCAGTGTCCTACCTAGCGGGGTCTCCTACAATGAGCAGTTCTTC.

The chain couples TRBV3-1 to TRBJ1-1; D uncertain. CDR3 length: 14 residues. Trimming stripped 2 bases from V and 0 bases from J, with 7 bases between. Germline lookup yields CDR1 LGHDT and CDR2 YNNKEL (reference sequence). The CDR3 here is CASSQQRMNTEAFF. CDR3 sequence (DNA): TGTGCCAGCAGCCAACAGAGAATGAACACTGAAGCTTTCTTT.

This sequence joins TRBV29-1 and TRBJ2-4; D is possibly TRBD2 (5 bases). The V end lost 4 bases, the J end lost 2 bases, and 18 bases lay between the germline ends. Germline V gene data show CDR1 as SQVTM and CDR2 as ANQGSEA. This CDR3 is 16 amino acids long. The CDR3 coding sequence is TGCAGCGTTGTCCTTCTAGAGGGCAATCCCAAAAACATTCAGTACTTC. Translation: CSVVLLEGNPKNIQYF. The full variable domain, rest sourced from reference TRBV29-1 and TRBJ2-4, is SAVISQKPSRDICQRGTSLTIQCQVDSQVTMMFWYRQQPGQSLTLIATANQGSEATYESGFVIDKFPISRPNLTFSTLTVSNMSPEDSSIYLCSVVLLEGNPKNIQYFGAGTRLSVL.

This clonotype was picked up many times. V is TRBV12-5 and J is TRBJ2-5, with D hard to call. Trimming took 0 bases from V and 2 from J, leaving 13 bases between them. Germline V gives CDR1 LGHNT, CDR2 FRNRAP. This CDR3 is built from 16 residues. The CDR3 nucleotides are TGTGCTAGTGGTTTGGTGGGTAGTCTTACACAAGAGACCCAGTACTTC. Residues: CASGLVGSLTQETQYF.

This clonotype has a count of ten or more. This chain connects TRBV28 to TRBJ2-5; 11 positions match TRBD2. CDR1 and CDR2 from the germline V gene are MDHEN and SYDVKM. Unmatched junction bases numbered 11, after V lost 1 base and J lost 7 bases. This CDR3 comprises 17 residues. The CDR3 spells CASSLFGTSGPPGTQYF. As DNA, the CDR3 is TGTGCCAGCAGTTTATTTGGGACTAGCGGTCCCCCGGGGACCCAGTACTTC.

The genes are TRBV5-1 and TRBJ1-2, with 8 bases lining up with TRBD1. Germline lookup yields CDR1 SGHRS and CDR2 YFSETQ. The junction had 3 bases not matched to a gene; V was cut back by 4 bases and J by 7 bases. The CDR3 totals 12 residues. The CDR3 loop is CASSTDRAGYTF. The CDR3 DNA reads as TGCGCCAGCAGCACGGACAGGGCTGGCTACACCTTC.

The table lists this clonotype with many counts. V and J are TRBV4-1 and TRBJ2-1, with 10 bases that match TRBD2. Germline-derived CDR1 and CDR2 are MGHRA and YSYEKL. The CDR3 has 18 amino acids. The V and J ends lost 5 bases and 0 bases, in that order; junction bases with no gene match: 10. In DNA form, the CDR3 reads TGCGCCAGCAGCTCCGGGACACTAGCGGGGCTCTCCTACAATGAGCAGTTCTTC. Translation gives CASSSGTLAGLSYNEQFF.

The table lists this clonotype with many counts. V usage is TRBV6-5 and J usage is TRBJ1-6; 10 bases fit TRBD1. Germline V gene data show CDR1 as MNHEY and CDR2 as SVGAGI. The CDR3 has 19 amino acids. The trim removed 5 bases at V and 0 bases at J, leaving 10 bases unmatched. CDR3 in amino acids: CASSRSGTGDSSYNSPLHF. As DNA, the CDR3 is TGTGCCAGCAGTCGCTCTGGGACAGGGGATAGCTCCTATAATTCACCCCTCCACTTT.

This clonotype came up many times. V is TRBV7-9 and J is TRBJ2-3; the D gene is possibly TRBD1 (5 bases). The V gene's germline CDR1 is SEHNR and CDR2 FQNEAQ (reference sequence). Trimming left V 4 bases short and J 3 bases short, with 17 bases between. The CDR3 is 16 amino acids. The CDR3 coding sequence is TGTGCCAGCAGCTCAAAGACCCCCGACAGAACAGATACGCAGTATTTT. This translates into CASSSKTPDRTDTQYF.

This clonotype appeared many times. The rearrangement links TRBV15 to TRBJ2-2; tentative D call: TRBD1 (6 bases). Germline CDR1 LNHNV, CDR2 YYDKDF (reference sequence). V was clipped by 8 bases and J by 0 bases, with 10 bases between them. CDR3 length: 14 residues. CDR3 in DNA: TGTGCCACCGGGTGGACAGCGAACACCGGGGAGCTGTTTTTT. As protein: CATGWTANTGELFF.

The chain links TRBV20-1 to TRBJ1-5; D gene ambiguous. This CDR3 spans 14 amino acids. From germline, CDR1 is DFQATT and CDR2 SNEGSKA (reference sequence). V was clipped by 0 bases and J by 3 bases, with 9 bases between them. For the CDR3, the DNA is TGCAGTGCTAGAGATACGGGATTCAATCAGCCCCAGCATTTT. It is translated as CSARDTGFNQPQHF.

V gene TRBV29-1 combines with J gene TRBJ2-3; TRBD2 might be the D (6 bases). V gave up 3 bases and J gave up 4 bases, with 14 bases separating them. The CDR3 consists of 14 residues. The germline V gene has CDR1 SQVTM and CDR2 ANQGSEA. CDR3 sequence reads: CSVDIRRRADTQYF. In DNA form, the CDR3 reads TGCAGCGTTGACATCAGAAGGAGGGCAGATACGCAGTATTTT.

At least ten counts were recorded for this clonotype. This CDR3 reads CASPRWDSYEQYV. DNA of the CDR3: TGTGCCAGCCCCAGGTGGGATTCCTACGAGCAGTACGTC. The chain uses TRBV7-2 and TRBJ2-7; D gene uncertain. Per the germline V gene, CDR1 is SGHTA and CDR2 is FQGNSA. CDR3 length: 13 amino acids. Trimming cost V 8 bases and J 1 base, with 12 bases left between them.